This entry concerns a single T cell receptor (beta chain). In the study's own analysis: Reference gene primers were amplified, and this amplification served to estimate nucleated cell counts. Some clones are missing from TCRdb's copy, which holds only in-frame ones; the method was immunoSEQ multiplex PCR. That table supplies the V and J calls and clone size; D and trimming were determined from the DNA. The sample yields 98,000 or so clones, 90% to 95% seen once. CDR3 length: 16 amino acids. Trimming cost V 0 bases and J 2 bases, with 14 bases left between them. Per the germline V gene, CDR1 is LGHNA and CDR2 is YSLEER. This specimen belongs to a study of blood T cell repertoires in COVID-19. Overall study: Samples came from the United States, Italy and Spain, spanning acute and convalescent COVID-19. Nucleic acid was either cDNA or gDNA, and it came from T cells, B-cell-depleted T cells, or PBMCs.

V gene TRBV4-3 combines with J gene TRBJ2-7; no reliable D call. The sample consisted of peripheral blood. The clonotype was recovered from a human donor in a cohort sampled during active COVID-19. The DNA of the CDR3 is TGCGCCAGCAGCCAAGATCCAGGAACCGCACCCTACGAGCAGTACTTC. It specifies CASSQDPGTAPYEQYF.